This T cell receptor beta chain was obtained from a study of CD8+ T cells in alopecia areata. Extracted from the samples, RNA was reverse transcribed into cDNA to serve as the sequencing template. Using immunoSEQ multiplex PCR, the repertoire was profiled, and TCRdb retains in-frame clones only, with some absent. This table has some 180,000 clones, around 51% appearing once. Germline assignment: CDR1 SGHVS and CDR2 FQNEAQ. V was clipped by 7 bases and J by 2 bases, with 17 bases between them. This CDR3 is built from 15 residues. Stated treatment: oral pan-JAK inhibitor, 5-10 mg twice daily. This clone was picked up one time. Its antigen is currently unknown. Study-wide results and limits: Lesional scalp displayed greater clonality than normal scalp, most notably in alopecia totalis/universalis.

The sequences come from CD8+ T cells sorted from blood, collected at week 52, from a patient treated with tofacitinib. The chain employs TRBV7-8 and TRBJ1-2, with D tentatively TRBD1 (5 bases). This TCR was recovered from a human donor with alopecia areata. CDR3 protein: CASTPLRGENYGYTF. CDR3 nucleotides: TGTGCCAGCACACCTCTCCGGGGGGAGAACTATGGCTACACCTTC.